Following are 17 T cell receptor beta chains from one sample sequenced in a study of T-cell reconstitution after alpha-beta-depleted transplantation in children. Using unique molecular identifiers, the investigators prepared the TCRbeta library. MiXCR, run by TCRdb on the PCR reads, gives a single entry per CDR3 protein. The table records 500,000 or so distinct CDR3 sequences, about 10% of them present only once. The sequenced sample was PBMCs, mostly from graft donor cells, obtained 180 days after TCRalphabeta/CD19-depleted stem cell transplant. The receptors were gathered from a female patient between 2 and 10 years old who had a stem cell transplant for aplastic anemia, so the T cells may come from the graft donor.

This clonotype has a handful of counts. The V gene is TRBV12-3 or TRBV12-4, the J gene TRBJ2-7; unclear D gene. V was cut by 5 bases and J by 5 bases, with 10 bases left in between. CDR3 size: 12 residues. Here the CDR3 DNA reads TGTGCCAGCAGTAGGGTGGTCGACGAGCAGTACGTC. It yields the protein CASSRVVDEQYV.

Ten or more counts support this clonotype. This chain joins TRBV29-1 and TRBJ2-2, with 8 positions matching TRBD1. The CDR3 covers 14 residues. The junction had 4 bases not matched to a gene; V was cut back by 1 base and J by 6 bases. Germline V CDR1 and CDR2: SQVTM, ANQGSEA. The CDR3 loop is CSVEGTGRSGELFF. The CDR3 coding sequence is TGCAGCGTTGAAGGGACAGGGAGGTCCGGGGAGCTGTTTTTT.

The genes are TRBV28 and TRBJ1-4; D gene ambiguous. The CDR3 totals 16 residues. V was shortened by 5 bases and J by 4 bases, with 17 bases between the two germline ends. Germline CDR1 is MDHEN and CDR2 is SYDVKM. CDR3 sequence: CASSHSTGPLNEKLFF. Here the CDR3 DNA reads TGTGCCAGCAGTCATTCGACTGGACCGCTTAATGAAAAACTGTTTTTT.

This clonotype has more than one count but fewer than ten. This chain links TRBV29-1 with TRBJ2-1; D assignment may be TRBD1 or TRBD2 (6 bases each). Per germline, CDR1 SQVTM and CDR2 ANQGSEA. CDR3 length: 18 residues. V lost 5 bases and J 2 bases, leaving 25 bases between the germline ends. The CDR3 spells CSVRQGLGAGLTYNEQFF. The CDR3 nucleotides are TGCAGCGTTCGGCAGGGGCTAGGAGCGGGCCTAACCTACAATGAGCAGTTCTTC.

The sample holds a few counts of this clonotype. The chain uses TRBV6-2 or TRBV6-3 and TRBJ1-5, with D perhaps matching TRBD1 (6 bases). The V end was cut by 6 bases, the J end by 3 bases, with 15 bases between. The CDR3 runs to 15 residues. Germline assignment: CDR1 MNHEY and CDR2 SVGEGT. CDR3 nucleotides: TGTGCCAGCAGCTTCGACAGGCCAAACAATCAGCCCCAGCATTTT. It yields the protein CASSFDRPNNQPQHF.

This sequence joins TRBV20-1 and TRBJ2-1; 8 bases align to TRBD1. From germline, CDR1 is DFQATT and CDR2 SNEGSKA (reference sequence). CDR3 length: 16 residues. After removal of 3 bases from V and 4 bases from J, the junction contained 11 bases not matched to a gene. The DNA for the CDR3 is TGCAGTGCTAGCGCTTCGACAGGGGCGTTTTACAATGAGCAGTTCTTC. The encoded protein is CSASASTGAFYNEQFF.

The rearrangement joins TRBV7-9 to TRBJ2-1, with D possibly being TRBD2 (6 bases). Trimming cost V 7 bases and J 6 bases, with 16 bases left between them. The CDR3 is 14 residues long. Germline V gene lookup returns CDR1 SEHNR and CDR2 FQNEAQ (reference sequence). The CDR3: CASNLLAKSNEQFF. In DNA form, the CDR3 reads TGTGCCAGCAACCTCCTAGCGAAGAGCAATGAGCAGTTCTTC.

This chain links TRBV10-3 with TRBJ2-6, with D unclear. Germline V gene lookup returns CDR1 ENHRY and CDR2 SYGVKD. The CDR3 runs to 16 residues. Trimming removed 3 bases from V and 1 base from J, with 10 bases in between. The CDR3 loop reads CAISDPSFSGANVLTF. As DNA, the CDR3 is TGTGCCATCAGTGATCCCAGTTTTTCTGGGGCCAACGTCCTGACTTTC.

This clonotype has just a few counts. V is TRBV11-3 and J is TRBJ2-1, with 8 bases matching TRBD2. The CDR3 is 11 residues long. Germline V gives CDR1 SGHNT, CDR2 YENEEA. Trimming at V came to 4 bases and at J to 12 bases, leaving 2 bases not matched to a gene. In DNA form, the CDR3 reads TGTGCCAGCAGCTCAGGACTAGCGCAGTTCTTC. Protein sequence: CASSSGLAQFF.

This clonotype showed up just once. One junction end disagrees with the germline gene, perhaps due to a read error. The chain employs TRBV7-2 and TRBJ2-4, with TRBD1 matching over 7 bases. The CDR3 is 16 residues long. The germline V gene encodes CDR1 SGHTA and CDR2 FQGNSA. In DNA, the CDR3 is TGTGCCAGCAGCGTCGGGACAGCGCTAGCCGAAAACATTCAGTACTTC. Encoded protein: CASSVGTALAENIQYF.

This clonotype was picked up a small number of times. V usage is TRBV20-1 and J usage is TRBJ2-3; tentatively, D is TRBD2 (6 bases). The germline V gene has CDR1 DFQATT and CDR2 SNEGSKA (reference sequence). V lost 5 bases and J lost 2, with 17 bases in between. This CDR3 has 15 amino acids. The CDR3 DNA reads TGCAGTGCTCACCTCCGGAGGGCCGCCACAGATACGCAGTATTTT. Translated, it gives CSAHLRRAATDTQYF.

The chain recombines TRBV7-9 with TRBJ2-7, with TRBD1 matching over 9 bases. Germline loops: CDR1 SEHNR, CDR2 FQNEAQ (reference sequence). J gave up 2 bases and V 5 bases, and 10 bases lay outside the gene matches. The CDR3 extends over 16 amino acids. CDR3 region: CASSRGDRVWAYEQYV. The CDR3 region has the DNA TGTGCCAGCAGCCGAGGGGACAGGGTATGGGCCTACGAGCAGTACGTC.

This clonotype appeared a few times. The chain is built from TRBV29-1 and TRBJ2-6; D uncertain. The CDR3 contains 12 residues. From germline, CDR1 is SQVTM and CDR2 ANQGSEA. V was cut by 5 bases and J by 2 bases, with 4 bases left in between. CDR3 nucleotide sequence: TGCAGCGTTCCCACTGGGGCCAACGTCCTGACTTTC. It translates to CSVPTGANVLTF.

This clonotype showed up just a few times. The rearrangement uses TRBV12-3 or TRBV12-4 and TRBJ2-4; 10 positions match TRBD1. This CDR3 contains 20 residues. Trimming cost V 5 bases and J 5 bases; bases outside gene matches: 21. The chain's CDR3 is CASSPSRDRGNDRRENIQYF. The CDR3 DNA reads TGTGCCAGCAGTCCATCCCGGGACAGGGGTAATGATCGTCGGGAAAACATTCAGTACTTC.

This clonotype has only a few counts. The CDR3 reads CASSNTGGEAFF. CDR3 nucleotide sequence: TGTGCCAGCAGCAACACAGGGGGAGAAGCTTTCTTT. The chain joins TRBV7-8 to TRBJ1-1; 8 bases match TRBD1. J gave up 8 bases and V 5 bases, and 4 bases lay outside the gene matches. Germline-derived CDR1 and CDR2 are SGHVS and FQNEAQ. The CDR3 is 12 amino acids.

This clonotype was recorded many times. This chain connects TRBV28 to TRBJ2-2; D is unclear. This CDR3 contains 15 residues. V lost 5 bases and J lost 4, with 14 bases in between. Germline V gene sequence: CDR1 MDHEN, CDR2 SYDVKM. CDR3: CASSRSSRLTGELFF. The CDR3 DNA is TGTGCCAGCAGTAGAAGTTCTAGGCTCACCGGGGAGCTGTTTTTT. Combining the CDR3 with reference TRBV28 and TRBJ2-2 gives the whole variable domain DVKVTQSSRYLVKRTGEKVFLECVQDMDHENMFWYRQDPGLGLRLIYFSYDVKMKEKGDIPEGYSVSREKKERFSLILESASTNQTSMYLCASSRSSRLTGELFFGEGSRLTVL.

This clonotype was detected a few times. The V gene is TRBV18, the J gene TRBJ2-5; D unresolved. The germline V and J ends were trimmed by 1 base and 6 bases, with 6 bases remaining between them. Germline values: CDR1 KGHSH, CDR2 LQKENI. This CDR3 contains 12 residues. This chain's CDR3 is CASSPLKKTQYF. DNA for the CDR3: TGTGCCAGCTCACCACTGAAGAAGACCCAGTACTTC.